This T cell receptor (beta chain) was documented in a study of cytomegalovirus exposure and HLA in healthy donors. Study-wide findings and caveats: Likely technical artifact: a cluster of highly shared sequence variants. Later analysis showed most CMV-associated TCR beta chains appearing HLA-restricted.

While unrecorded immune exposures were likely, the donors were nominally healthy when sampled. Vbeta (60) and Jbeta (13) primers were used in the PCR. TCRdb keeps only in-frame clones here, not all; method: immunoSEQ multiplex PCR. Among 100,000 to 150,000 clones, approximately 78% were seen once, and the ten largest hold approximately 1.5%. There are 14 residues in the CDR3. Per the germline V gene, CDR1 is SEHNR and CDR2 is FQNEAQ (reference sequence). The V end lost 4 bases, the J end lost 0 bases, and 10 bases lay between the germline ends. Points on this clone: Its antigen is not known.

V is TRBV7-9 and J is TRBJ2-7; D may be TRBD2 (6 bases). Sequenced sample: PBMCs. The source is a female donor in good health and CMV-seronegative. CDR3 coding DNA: TGTGCCAGCAGCTCCCGCGGGGCCTCCTACGAGCAGTACTTC. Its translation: CASSSRGASYEQYF.